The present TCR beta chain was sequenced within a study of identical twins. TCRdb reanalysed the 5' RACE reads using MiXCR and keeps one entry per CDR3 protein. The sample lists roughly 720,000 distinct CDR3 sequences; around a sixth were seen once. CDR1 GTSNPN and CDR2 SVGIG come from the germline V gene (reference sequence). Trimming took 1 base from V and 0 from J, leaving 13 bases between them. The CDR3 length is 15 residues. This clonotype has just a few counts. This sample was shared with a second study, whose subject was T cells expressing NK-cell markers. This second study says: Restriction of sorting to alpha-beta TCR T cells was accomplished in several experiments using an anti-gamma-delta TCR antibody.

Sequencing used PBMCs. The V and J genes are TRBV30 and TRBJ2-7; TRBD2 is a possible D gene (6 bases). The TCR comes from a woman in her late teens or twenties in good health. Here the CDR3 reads CAWSGYGGGSYEQYF. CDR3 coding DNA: TGTGCCTGGAGTGGGTATGGGGGAGGCTCCTACGAGCAGTACTTC.